The clone carrying this TCR beta chain turned up a few times. This sample was taken from a study of blood T cell repertoires in COVID-19. At the level of the study: The United States, Italy and Spain provided the acute and convalescent COVID-19 samples. PBMCs, B-cell-depleted T cells, or T cells provided the cDNA or gDNA that made up the material.

As handled by the study authors: Amplification from reference gene primers served as the basis for estimated nucleated cell counts. The method was immunoSEQ multiplex PCR; TCRdb's version includes in-frame clones alone and lacks a portion of them. The V and J calls and clone size are taken from that table; D and trimming were inferred from the DNA. The profile shows 100,000 to 130,000 clones, 75% to 95% of them singletons. The CDR3 is 14 amino acids. Germline CDR1 and CDR2: SGHTS and YDEGEE. Losses at the gene ends were 3 bases for V and 2 bases for J; bases not matched to a gene: 5. Sequenced sample: peripheral blood. The sequence was collected from a woman aged 25 to 39 with acute or convalescent COVID-19. The rearrangement uses TRBV5-8 and TRBJ2-7; 7 bases fit TRBD1. The CDR3 region has the DNA TGTGCCAGCAGCTGGGACAGCGTTACCTACGAGCAGTACTTC. Its translation is CASSWDSVTYEQYF.